This is a list of T cell receptor beta chains from one sample in a study of glioma-infiltrating T cells. One entry per CDR3 protein, called by TCRdb with MiXCR from the multiplex PCR reads. The sample includes approximately 400,000 distinct CDR3 sequences, about two fifths of them seen just once. The material sequenced was glioma tissue, nonneoplastic brain tissue, or PBMCs (not recorded which). These receptors all stem from a human donor with low-grade glioma or glioblastoma, undergoing nonglioma brain surgery, or in good health (not recorded which). Both conserved end residues are part of each CDR3. Each record gives: V gene, J gene, clone size, D gene, CDR3 DNA, CDR3 protein. A D gene is named only where the DNA matches it firmly. Clone size appears in some rows only: once, few, many, or a class for an expanded clone.

v_gene: TRBV28
j_gene: TRBJ2-1
abundance: .
d_gene: TRBD1
CDR3nt: TGTGCCAGCAAAATAACCGTAACAGGGGTAAATGAGCAGTTCTTC
CDR3aa: CASKITVTGVNEQFF

v_gene: TRBV7-2
j_gene: TRBJ2-3
abundance: few
d_gene: .
CDR3nt: TGTGCCAGCAGCAGCTGGGGACAATATACGCAGTATTTT
CDR3aa: CASSSWGQYTQYF

v_gene: TRBV20-1
j_gene: TRBJ2-7
abundance: .
d_gene: TRBD2
CDR3nt: TGCAGTGCTAGGCGGGAGCTTGGGAACGAGCAGTACTTC
CDR3aa: CSARRELGNEQYF

v_gene: TRBV28
j_gene: TRBJ2-7
abundance: many
d_gene: .
CDR3nt: TGTGCCAGCAGTTTGGCCGGGTCCTCCTACGAGCAGTACTTC
CDR3aa: CASSLAGSSYEQYF

v_gene: TRBV7-6
j_gene: TRBJ1-3
abundance: few
d_gene: TRBD1
CDR3nt: TGTGCCAGCAGCTTAGCTCCAGATCCCCGGACAGGCCTAAACACCATATATTTT
CDR3aa: CASSLAPDPRTGLNTIYF

v_gene: TRBV3-1
j_gene: TRBJ2-7
abundance: .
d_gene: TRBD2
CDR3nt: TGTGCCAGCAGCCAGGGACTAGCGGAATCCTACGAGCAGTACTTC
CDR3aa: CASSQGLAESYEQYF

v_gene: TRBV7-2
j_gene: TRBJ1-1
abundance: many
d_gene: TRBD1
CDR3nt: TGTGCCAGCTCGAGGGGGCAAGGGACTGAAGCTTTCTTT
CDR3aa: CASSRGQGTEAFF

v_gene: TRBV5-4
j_gene: TRBJ2-5
abundance: .
d_gene: .
CDR3nt: TGTGCCAGCAGCTGGGGGGGACAGCCCCAAGAGACCCAGTACTTC
CDR3aa: CASSWGGQPQETQYF

v_gene: TRBV28
j_gene: TRBJ1-1
abundance: many
d_gene: .
CDR3nt: TGTGCCAGTCGGACGGATATGAACACTGAAGCTTTCTTT
CDR3aa: CASRTDMNTEAFF

v_gene: TRBV28
j_gene: TRBJ2-2
abundance: .
d_gene: .
CDR3nt: TGTGCCAGCAGGGGTACCGGGGAGCTGTTTTTT
CDR3aa: CASRGTGELFF

v_gene: TRBV7-2
j_gene: TRBJ1-1
abundance: few
d_gene: TRBD1
CDR3nt: TGTGCCAGCAGGATAACAGGGGTCCTCTTGGTGAACACTGAAGCTTTCTTT
CDR3aa: CASRITGVLLVNTEAFF

v_gene: TRBV20-1
j_gene: TRBJ2-5
abundance: few
d_gene: .
CDR3nt: TGCAGTTCCCGGCCGGGAGTCGAGACCCAGTACTTC
CDR3aa: CSSRPGVETQYF

v_gene: TRBV6-1
j_gene: TRBJ2-1
abundance: .
d_gene: TRBD1
CDR3nt: TGTGCCACGACCTTGACAGGGGGCTTTGAGCAGTTCTTC
CDR3aa: CATTLTGGFEQFF

v_gene: TRBV7-9
j_gene: TRBJ2-3
abundance: few
d_gene: TRBD2
CDR3nt: TGTGCCAGCAGCTTGACTAGCGGGAGGAAAGATACGCAGTATTTT
CDR3aa: CASSLTSGRKDTQYF

v_gene: TRBV4-2
j_gene: TRBJ1-2
abundance: .
d_gene: TRBD1
CDR3nt: TGTGCCAGCAGCCAAGCAAGGACAGGGGGCTACTATGGCTACACCTTC
CDR3aa: CASSQARTGGYYGYTF

v_gene: TRBV25-1
j_gene: TRBJ1-2
abundance: few
d_gene: TRBD1
CDR3nt: TGTGCCAGCAGTGAACCCGGGACAGCTCCTAGATATGGCTACACCTTC
CDR3aa: CASSEPGTAPRYGYTF

v_gene: TRBV20-1
j_gene: TRBJ2-1
abundance: many
d_gene: TRBD1
CDR3nt: TGCAGTGCTCGGAGTCCGGGACAGGAGGCCTACAATGAGCAGTTCTTC
CDR3aa: CSARSPGQEAYNEQFF

v_gene: TRBV7-2
j_gene: TRBJ1-1
abundance: few
d_gene: .
CDR3nt: TGTGCCAGCAGCCCCGTTAGGGACACTGAAGCTTTCTTT
CDR3aa: CASSPVRDTEAFF

v_gene: TRBV6-6
j_gene: TRBJ2-7
abundance: few
d_gene: .
CDR3nt: TGTGCCAGCAGTTACTCTAATAGCATCTCCTACGAGCAGTACTTC
CDR3aa: CASSYSNSISYEQYF

v_gene: TRBV6-2/TRBV6-3
j_gene: TRBJ2-5
abundance: .
d_gene: .
CDR3nt: TGTGCCAGCAATTACCCTCCTTCTGCGGGACAAGAGACCCAGTACTTC
CDR3aa: CASNYPPSAGQETQYF

v_gene: TRBV3-1
j_gene: TRBJ2-5
abundance: .
d_gene: .
CDR3nt: TGTGCCAGCAGCCCCATATTCCAAGAGACCCAGTACTTC
CDR3aa: CASSPIFQETQYF

v_gene: TRBV28
j_gene: TRBJ2-7
abundance: few
d_gene: TRBD1
CDR3nt: TGTGCCAGCAGCCCTTCAAGGGCAGGGGGAGACGAGCAGTACTTC
CDR3aa: CASSPSRAGGDEQYF